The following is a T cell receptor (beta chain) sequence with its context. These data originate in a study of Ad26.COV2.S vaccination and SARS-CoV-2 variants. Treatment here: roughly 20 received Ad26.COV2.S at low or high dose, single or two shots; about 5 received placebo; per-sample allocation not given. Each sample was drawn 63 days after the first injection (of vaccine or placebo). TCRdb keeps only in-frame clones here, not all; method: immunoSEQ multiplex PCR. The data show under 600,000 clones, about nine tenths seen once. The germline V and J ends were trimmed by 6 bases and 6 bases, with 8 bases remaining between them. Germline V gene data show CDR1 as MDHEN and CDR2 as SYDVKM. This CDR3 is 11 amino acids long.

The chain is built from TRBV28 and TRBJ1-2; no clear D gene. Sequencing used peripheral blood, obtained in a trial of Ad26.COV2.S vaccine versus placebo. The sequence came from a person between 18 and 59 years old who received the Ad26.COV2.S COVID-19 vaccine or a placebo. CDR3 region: CASSRSDGYTF. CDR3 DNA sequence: TGTGCCAGCAGCCGAAGCGATGGCTACACCTTC.